This TCR beta chain originates from a study of blood T cell repertoires in COVID-19. On the study more broadly: Spain, Italy and the United States supplied samples that represented acute and convalescent COVID-19.

Germline V gene sequence: CDR1 SGHRS, CDR2 YFSETQ. The CDR3 covers 15 residues. Trimming left V 3 bases short and J 0 bases short, with 10 bases between. Two negative PCRs, clearance, or symptom resolution were required of recovered Cohort 3 donors. Source study methods: Estimation of nucleated cell counts relied on the amplification of reference gene primers. Measured with immunoSEQ multiplex PCR; TCRdb has only the in-frame clones, and not every one. That table furnishes V, J and clone size, whereas the DNA furnished D and trimming. The sample contains approximately 210,000 clones, roughly 90% of which appear only once.

The clonotype was recovered from a woman aged 18-29 years who had recovered from COVID-19. The V and J genes are TRBV5-1 and TRBJ1-5; D might be TRBD1 (6 bases). Material: PBMCs or T cells enriched from blood (not recorded which). The CDR3 sequence is CASSWAGASNQPQHF. The CDR3 DNA sequence: TGCGCCAGCAGCTGGGCAGGGGCTAGCAATCAGCCCCAGCATTTT.